This TCR beta chain originates from a study of kidney transplant recipient with SARS-CoV-2 infection. Trimming took 5 bases from V and 2 from J, leaving 9 bases between them. There are 14 residues in the CDR3. CDR1 is KGHDR, CDR2 SFDVKD, per germline. TCRdb reanalysed the reads using MiXCR and keeps one entry per CDR3 protein. The sample lists 200,000 to 250,000 distinct CDR3 sequences, about 28% occurring once. In its sample, this clonotype was seen many times. This TCR was recovered from a young adult male patient who had COVID-19 and was a kidney transplant recipient. Some T cells may be provided by the graft donor. The chain is built from TRBV24-1 and TRBJ1-5; possible D gene TRBD1, 5 bases. The sequenced sample was a blood sample, obtained at baseline and on day 111 from a kidney transplant recipient. The CDR3 nucleotides read TGTGCCACCAGTGCGGGGGACGGCAATCAGCCCCAGCATTTT. It translates to CATSAGDGNQPQHF.